This T cell receptor (beta chain) appears in the sequencing data of a study of human T cells and chemical hapten exposure. Background on the study: Patch tests applied 0.01% DPC to the upper back and were scored after 6 days. Study-level results: Versus controls, significantly more large CDR3 similarity clusters arose from expanded TCRs.

Time point in this sample: patch test 1, 2 weeks after DPC sensitization. The sample's treatment: therapeutic diphenylcyclopropenone sensitization with weekly scalp DPC. Non-pregnant alopecia patients aged 18 to 70, suitable for DPC therapy. TCRdb analysed the RACE reads with MiXCR anew, one entry per CDR3 protein. The sample includes 150,000 to 200,000 distinct CDR3 sequences, about 15% of them seen just once. In regard to this clonotype: Its specificity is not known.

This clonotype was sampled from a woman younger than 45 with alopecia areata. Some clones in this sample may be carry-over from other donors' samples. The sample in question was whole blood, obtained in connection with sensitization to the hapten diphenylcyclopropenone (DPC).

The CDR3 protein is CASSPRVGYEQYF. CDR3 nucleotides: TGTGCCAGCAGTCCACGGGTTGGCTACGAGCAGTACTTC. The chain employs TRBV12-3 or TRBV12-4 and TRBJ2-7; no reliable D call. V dropped 5 bases and J dropped 3 bases, with 11 bases sitting between them. The CDR3 sequence is 13 residues long.